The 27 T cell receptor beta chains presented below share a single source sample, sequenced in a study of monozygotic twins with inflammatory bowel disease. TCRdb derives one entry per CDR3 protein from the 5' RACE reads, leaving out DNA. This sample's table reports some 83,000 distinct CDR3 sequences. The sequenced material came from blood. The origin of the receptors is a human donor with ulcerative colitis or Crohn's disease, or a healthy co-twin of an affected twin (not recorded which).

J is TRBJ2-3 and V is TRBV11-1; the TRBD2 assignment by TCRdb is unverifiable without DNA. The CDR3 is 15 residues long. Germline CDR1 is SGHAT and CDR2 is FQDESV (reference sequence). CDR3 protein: CASSVTGRGTDTQYF.

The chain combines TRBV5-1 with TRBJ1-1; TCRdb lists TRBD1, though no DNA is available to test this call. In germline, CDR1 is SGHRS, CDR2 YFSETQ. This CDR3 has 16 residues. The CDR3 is CASSLAAGQGPTEAFF.

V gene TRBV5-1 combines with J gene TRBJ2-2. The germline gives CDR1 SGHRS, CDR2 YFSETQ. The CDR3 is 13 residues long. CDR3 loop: CASSLAGTGELFF.

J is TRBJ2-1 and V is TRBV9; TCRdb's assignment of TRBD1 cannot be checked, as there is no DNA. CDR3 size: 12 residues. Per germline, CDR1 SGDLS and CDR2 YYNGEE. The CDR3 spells CASSVEGNEQFF.

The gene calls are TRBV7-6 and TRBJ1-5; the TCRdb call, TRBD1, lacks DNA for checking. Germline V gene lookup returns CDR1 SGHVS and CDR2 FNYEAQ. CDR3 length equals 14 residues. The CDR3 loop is CASSFRQGSQPQHF.

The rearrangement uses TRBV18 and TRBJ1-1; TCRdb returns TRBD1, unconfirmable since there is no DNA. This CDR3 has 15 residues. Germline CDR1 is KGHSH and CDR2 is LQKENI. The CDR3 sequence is CASSPLSRGYTEAFF.

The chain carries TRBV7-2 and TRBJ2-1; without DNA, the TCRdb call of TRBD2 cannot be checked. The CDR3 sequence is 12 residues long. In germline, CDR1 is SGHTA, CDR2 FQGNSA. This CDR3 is CASSWANLGQFF.

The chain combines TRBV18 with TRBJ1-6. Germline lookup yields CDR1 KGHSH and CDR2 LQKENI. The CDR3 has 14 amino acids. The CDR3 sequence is CASSGANSNSPLHF.

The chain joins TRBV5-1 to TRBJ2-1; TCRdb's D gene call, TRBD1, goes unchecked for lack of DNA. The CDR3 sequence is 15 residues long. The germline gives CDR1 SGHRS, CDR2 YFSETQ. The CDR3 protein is CASSLRQVSGNEQFF.

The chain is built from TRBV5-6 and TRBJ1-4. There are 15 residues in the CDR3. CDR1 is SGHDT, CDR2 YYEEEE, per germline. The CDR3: CASSPDLGTNEKLFF. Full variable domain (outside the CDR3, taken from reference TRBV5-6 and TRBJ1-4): DAGVTQSPTHLIKTRGQQVTLRCSPKSGHDTVSWYQQALGQGPQFIFQYYEEEERQRGNFPDRFSGHQFPNYSSELNVNALLLGDSALYLCASSPDLGTNEKLFFGSGTQLSVL.

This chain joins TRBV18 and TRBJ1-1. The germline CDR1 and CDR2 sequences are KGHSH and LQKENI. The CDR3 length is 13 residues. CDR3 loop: CASSLATNTEAFF.

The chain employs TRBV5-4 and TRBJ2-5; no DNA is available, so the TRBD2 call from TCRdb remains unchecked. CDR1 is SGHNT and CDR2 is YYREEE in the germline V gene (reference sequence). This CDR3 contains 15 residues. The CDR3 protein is CASSPEAGGEETQYF.

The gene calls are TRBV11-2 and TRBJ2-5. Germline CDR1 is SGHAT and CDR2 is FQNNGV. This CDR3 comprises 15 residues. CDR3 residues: CASSFSGRRQETQYF.

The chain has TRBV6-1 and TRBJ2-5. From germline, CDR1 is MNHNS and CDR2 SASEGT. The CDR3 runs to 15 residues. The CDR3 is CASSEADGGRWTQYF.

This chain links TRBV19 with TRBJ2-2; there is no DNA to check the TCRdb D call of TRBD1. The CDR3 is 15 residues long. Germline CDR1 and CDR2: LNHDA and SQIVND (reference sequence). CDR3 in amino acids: CASMQDRGYTGELFF.

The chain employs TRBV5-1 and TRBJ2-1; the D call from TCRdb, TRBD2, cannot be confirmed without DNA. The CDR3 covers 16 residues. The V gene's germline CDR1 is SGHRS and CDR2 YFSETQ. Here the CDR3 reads CASSLDTSGGAWEQFF.

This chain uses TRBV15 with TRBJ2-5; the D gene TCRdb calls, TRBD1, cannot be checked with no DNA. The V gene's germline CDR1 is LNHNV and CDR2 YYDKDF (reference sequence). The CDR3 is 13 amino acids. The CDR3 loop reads CATSRDWDEGRTF.

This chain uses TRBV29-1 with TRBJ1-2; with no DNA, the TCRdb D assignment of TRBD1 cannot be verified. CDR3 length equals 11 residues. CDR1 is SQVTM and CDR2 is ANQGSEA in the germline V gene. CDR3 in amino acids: CSVGQGYGYTF.

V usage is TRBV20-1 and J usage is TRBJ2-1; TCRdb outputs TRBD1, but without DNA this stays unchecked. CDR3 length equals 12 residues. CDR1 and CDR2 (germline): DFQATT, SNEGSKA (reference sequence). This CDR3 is CSARDSDSNQFF.

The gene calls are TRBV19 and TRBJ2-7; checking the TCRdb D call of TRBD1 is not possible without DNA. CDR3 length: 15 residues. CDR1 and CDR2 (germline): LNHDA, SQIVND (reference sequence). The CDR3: CASSESGTVYYEQYF. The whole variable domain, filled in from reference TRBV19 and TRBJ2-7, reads DGGITQSPKYLFRKEGQNVTLSCEQNLNHDAMYWYRQDPGQGLRLIYYSQIVNDFQKGDIAEGYSVSREKKESFPLTVTSAQKNPTAFYLCASSESGTVYYEQYFGPGTRLTVT.

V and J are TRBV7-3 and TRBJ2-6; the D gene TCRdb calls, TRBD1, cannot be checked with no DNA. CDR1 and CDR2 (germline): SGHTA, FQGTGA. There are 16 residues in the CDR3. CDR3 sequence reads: CASSLSGGSGANVLTF.

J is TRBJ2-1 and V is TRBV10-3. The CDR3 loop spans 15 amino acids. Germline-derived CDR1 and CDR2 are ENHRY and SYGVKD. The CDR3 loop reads CAISESGRINNEQFF.

CDR3 residues: CASSPPRGQGLNGYTF. V usage is TRBV5-4 and J usage is TRBJ1-2; lacking DNA, the TRBD1 call made by TCRdb goes unchecked. Germline CDR1 reads SGHNT; CDR2 reads YYREEE (reference sequence). The CDR3 spans 16 residues.

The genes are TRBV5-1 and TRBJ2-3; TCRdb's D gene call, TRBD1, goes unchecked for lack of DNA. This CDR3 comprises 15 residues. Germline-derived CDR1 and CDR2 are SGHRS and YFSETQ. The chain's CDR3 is CASSLGGTVGDTQYF.

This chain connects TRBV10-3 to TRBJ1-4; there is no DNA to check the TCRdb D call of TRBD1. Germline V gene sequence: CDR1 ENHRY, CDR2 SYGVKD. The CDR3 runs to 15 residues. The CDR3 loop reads CAISQGRGDNEKLFF.

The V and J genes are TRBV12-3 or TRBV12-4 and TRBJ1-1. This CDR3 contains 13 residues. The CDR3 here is CASSFYKNTEAFF.

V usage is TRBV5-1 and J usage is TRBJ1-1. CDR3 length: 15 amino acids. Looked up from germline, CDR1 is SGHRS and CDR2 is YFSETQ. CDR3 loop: CASSSRALGAHEAFF. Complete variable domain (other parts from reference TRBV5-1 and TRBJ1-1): KAGVTQTPRYLIKTRGQQVTLSCSPISGHRSVSWYQQTPGQGLQFLFEYFSETQRNKGNFPGRFSGRQFSNSRSEMNVSTLELGDSALYLCASSSRALGAHEAFFGQGTRLTVV.